This T cell receptor beta chain was identified during a study of T cell responses to AZD1222 COVID-19 vaccine. Comment on this clone: What it binds is not known.

Profiling relied on immunoSEQ multiplex PCR, and the TCRdb table lists in-frame clones only, not all of them. This table holds fewer than 200,000 clones, about 91% found once. From germline, CDR1 is SGHTA and CDR2 FQGNSA. This CDR3 contains 14 residues. The ends lost 5 bases at V and 6 bases at J; junction bases unmatched: 10. Findings and caveats of the study: Spike-specific TCR breadth rose after two AZD1222 doses, and depth rose as well. Regions left unmutated in variants are reportedly the target of nearly half of spike-specific TCRs. Mostly white British, mostly female donors; authors suggested clonal diversity may be underestimated.

The sequence was collected from an adult in good health. This chain uses TRBV7-2 with TRBJ2-7; 7 nucleotides match TRBD1. This specimen consisted of peripheral blood, obtained on day 0 of MenACWY control vaccination. CDR3: CASSPGTAWVEQYF. DNA for the CDR3: TGTGCCAGCAGCCCCGGGACAGCCTGGGTCGAGCAGTACTTC.